This T cell receptor beta chain stems from a study of CD8 T cells in ankylosing spondylitis. A quantitative 5'-RACE method, one with molecular barcodes, was used to make TCR beta libraries. MiXCR was run by TCRdb on the 5' RACE reads, yielding one entry per CDR3 protein. The table lists about 140,000 distinct CDR3 sequences, roughly 10% of them singletons. Study observations and caveats: Disease-linked clones were reportedly significantly enriched in matched ankylosing spondylitis synovial fluid.

Per germline, CDR1 MNHEY and CDR2 SVGEGT. V dropped 6 bases and J dropped 7 bases, with 10 bases sitting between them. This CDR3 comprises 11 residues. This clonotype was picked up many times. Its specificity is unknown. The rearrangement links TRBV6-2 or TRBV6-3 to TRBJ2-7, with D tentatively TRBD2 (6 bases). Source material: blood, either unsorted or a sorted T cell fraction (not recorded which). This TCR came from a female donor with ankylosing spondylitis or in good health (not recorded which). The CDR3 coding sequence is TGTGCCAGCAGCTACCTAGCGGAGCAGTACTTC. Protein sequence: CASSYLAEQYF.